This TCR beta chain was obtained from a study of blood T cell repertoires in COVID-19. This CDR3 is 13 amino acids long. Looked up from germline, CDR1 is SGHRS and CDR2 is YFSETQ. V lost 5 bases to trimming and J lost 0 bases, with 9 bases between them. In the original processing: Reference gene primers were amplified, and this amplification served to estimate nucleated cell counts. Libraries were prepared by immunoSEQ multiplex PCR; TCRdb keeps only in-frame clonotypes and omits some of them. V, J and clone size are those of that table, while D and trimming were read from the DNA. The sample lists over 200,000 clones, approximately 88% occurring once.

Specimen: peripheral blood. The chain uses TRBV5-1 and TRBJ2-7, with D possibly being TRBD2 (6 bases). The receptor was isolated from a human donor in a cohort sampled during active COVID-19. CDR3: CASSGGASYEQYF. The CDR3 DNA sequence: TGCGCCAGCAGTGGCGGGGCCTCCTACGAGCAGTACTTC.